This T cell receptor beta chain originates from a study of blood T cell repertoires in COVID-19. The V gene lost 1 base and the J gene lost 0 bases, with 6 bases spanning the gap. This CDR3 region has 15 residues. Germline V gene lookup returns CDR1 LGHNT and CDR2 FRNRAP. Libraries were prepared by immunoSEQ multiplex PCR; TCRdb keeps only in-frame clonotypes and omits some of them. The table lists around 300,000 clones, over 85% of them singletons. This receptor was taken from a woman aged 55-69 years who had recovered from COVID-19. V and J are TRBV12-5 and TRBJ2-2, with D possibly matching TRBD1 (5 bases). The sequenced sample was PBMCs or T cells enriched from blood (not recorded which). The CDR3 bases are TGTGCTAGTGGTTTGGGACAGCCGAACACCGGGGAGCTGTTTTTT. As protein: CASGLGQPNTGELFF. Full variable domain (remainder filled in from reference TRBV12-5 and TRBJ2-2): DARVTQTPRHKVTEMGQEVTMRCQPILGHNTVFWYRQTMMQGLELLAYFRNRAPLDDSGMPKDRFSAEMPDATLATLKIQPSEPRDSAVYFCASGLGQPNTGELFFGEGSRLTVL.